This note documents a single T cell receptor beta chain sequence. Its target is not known. The CDR3 extends over 15 amino acids. V was pared by 0 bases and J by 2 bases, with 11 bases between. CDR1 is SGHDT and CDR2 is YYEEEE in the germline V gene. Generated by immunoSEQ multiplex PCR, the TCRdb table keeps only in-frame clones and is missing some. This table holds some 150,000 clones, 70% to 90% found once. The data originate from a study of T cell responses to AZD1222 COVID-19 vaccine. Findings of the study overall: An increase in Spike-specific TCR breadth and depth was observed after two AZD1222 doses.

The genes are TRBV5-6 and TRBJ1-1, with D maybe TRBD1 (5 bases). The source of this sequence is an adult who received the MenACWY meningococcal vaccine as a control. Source: peripheral blood, taken 28 days after the second dose of the MenACWY control vaccine. CDR3 region: CASSLAGTGNTEAFF. The CDR3 nucleotides read TGTGCCAGCAGCTTGGCCGGGACGGGAAACACTGAAGCTTTCTTT.